The clone carrying this T cell receptor (beta chain) was seen ten or more times. From 400 to 450 ng of RNA, a library with molecular barcoded alpha/delta and beta/gamma adaptors was made. TCRdb processed the reads anew with MiXCR; each CDR3 protein has one entry. The profile shows around 130,000 distinct CDR3 sequences, over 10% of them singletons. The sample originates from a study of read filtering for tumor transcriptome and immune sequencing. Study background: Per sample, TCR-region reads ranged about 4.05 to 10.27 million by IR-seq, roughly 85 to 1273 by RNA-seq.

This CDR3 has 15 residues. Germline V gene data show CDR1 as MNHEY and CDR2 as SVGEGT. Trimming cost V 6 bases and J 3 bases; bases outside gene matches: 8. Bone marrow was sampled from every patient at the time of active disease. Sequencing was done on a sample of a population of CD138-negative cells sorted from bone marrow. The V gene is TRBV6-2 or TRBV6-3, the J gene TRBJ2-1; 7 nucleotides match TRBD2. This TCR came from a donor at least 40 years old with multiple myeloma. The CDR3 DNA follows: TGTGCCAGCAGGCAAACCGGGACTAACTACAATGAGCAGTTCTTC. Translated, it gives CASRQTGTNYNEQFF.